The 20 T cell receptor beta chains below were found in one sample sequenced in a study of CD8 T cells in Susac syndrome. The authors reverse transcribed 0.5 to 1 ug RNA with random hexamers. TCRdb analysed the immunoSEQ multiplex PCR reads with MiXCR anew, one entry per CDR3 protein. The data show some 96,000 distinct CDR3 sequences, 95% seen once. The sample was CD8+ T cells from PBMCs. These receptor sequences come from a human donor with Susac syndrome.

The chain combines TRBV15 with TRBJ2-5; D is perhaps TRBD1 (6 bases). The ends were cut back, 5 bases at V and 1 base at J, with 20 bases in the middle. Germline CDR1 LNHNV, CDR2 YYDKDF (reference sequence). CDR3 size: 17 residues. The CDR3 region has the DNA TGTGCCACCAGCCCGATGACCCCGGGACAACGCCAAGAGACCCAGTACTTC. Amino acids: CATSPMTPGQRQETQYF.

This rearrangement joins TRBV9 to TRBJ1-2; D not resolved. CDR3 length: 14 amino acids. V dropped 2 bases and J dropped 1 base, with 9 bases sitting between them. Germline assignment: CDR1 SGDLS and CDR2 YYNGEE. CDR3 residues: CASSVGRSNYGYTF. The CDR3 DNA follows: TGTGCCAGCAGCGTTGGCCGGAGTAACTATGGCTACACCTTC.

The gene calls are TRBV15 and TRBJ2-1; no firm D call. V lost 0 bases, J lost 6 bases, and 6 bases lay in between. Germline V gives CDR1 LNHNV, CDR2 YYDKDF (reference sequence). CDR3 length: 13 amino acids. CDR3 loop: CATSRDPLNEQFF. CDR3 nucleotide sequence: TGTGCCACCAGCAGAGATCCGCTCAATGAGCAGTTCTTC.

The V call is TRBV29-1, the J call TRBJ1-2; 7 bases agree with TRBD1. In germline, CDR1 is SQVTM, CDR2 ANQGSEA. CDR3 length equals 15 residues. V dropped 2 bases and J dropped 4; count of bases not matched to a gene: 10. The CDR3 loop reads CSVEPKTGMGYGYTF. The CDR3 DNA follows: TGCAGCGTTGAACCGAAGACAGGGATGGGCTATGGCTACACCTTC.

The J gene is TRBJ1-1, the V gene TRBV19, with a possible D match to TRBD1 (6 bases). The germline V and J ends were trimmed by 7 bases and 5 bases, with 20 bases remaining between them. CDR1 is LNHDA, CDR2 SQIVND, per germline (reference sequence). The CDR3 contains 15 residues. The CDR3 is CASNPYPQGTTEAFF. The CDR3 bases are TGTGCCAGTAACCCGTACCCCCAGGGGACTACTGAAGCTTTCTTT.

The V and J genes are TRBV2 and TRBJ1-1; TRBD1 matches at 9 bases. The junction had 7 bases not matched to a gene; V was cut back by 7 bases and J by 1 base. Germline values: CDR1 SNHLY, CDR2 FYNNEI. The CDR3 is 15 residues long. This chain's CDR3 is CASMIQGARNTEAFF. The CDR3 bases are TGTGCCAGCATGATACAGGGGGCCCGGAACACTGAAGCTTTCTTT.

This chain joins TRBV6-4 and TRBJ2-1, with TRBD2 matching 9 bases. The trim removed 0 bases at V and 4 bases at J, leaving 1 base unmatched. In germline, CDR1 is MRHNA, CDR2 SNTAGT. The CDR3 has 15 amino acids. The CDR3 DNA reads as TGTGCCAGCAGTGACTCTGCGGGGGGGTACAATGAGCAGTTCTTC. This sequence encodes CASSDSAGGYNEQFF.

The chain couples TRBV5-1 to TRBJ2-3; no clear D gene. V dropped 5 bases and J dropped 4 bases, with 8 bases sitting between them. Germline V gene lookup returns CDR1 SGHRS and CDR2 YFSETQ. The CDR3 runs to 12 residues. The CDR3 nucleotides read TGCGCCAGCAGGACGGCGGCAGATACGCAGTATTTT. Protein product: CASRTAADTQYF. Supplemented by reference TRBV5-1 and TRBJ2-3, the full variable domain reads KAGVTQTPRYLIKTRGQQVTLSCSPISGHRSVSWYQQTPGQGLQFLFEYFSETQRNKGNFPGRFSGRQFSNSRSEMNVSTLELGDSALYLCASRTAADTQYFGPGTRLTVL.

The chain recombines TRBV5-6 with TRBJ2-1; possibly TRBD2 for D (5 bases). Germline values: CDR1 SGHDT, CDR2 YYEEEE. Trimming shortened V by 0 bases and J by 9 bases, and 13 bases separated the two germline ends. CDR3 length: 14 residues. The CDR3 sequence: CASSLADGVGEQFF. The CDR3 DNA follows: TGTGCCAGCAGCTTGGCCGACGGGGTTGGTGAGCAGTTCTTC.

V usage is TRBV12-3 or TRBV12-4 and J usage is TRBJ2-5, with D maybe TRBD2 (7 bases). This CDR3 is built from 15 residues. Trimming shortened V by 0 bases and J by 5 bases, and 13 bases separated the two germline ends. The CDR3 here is CASSLARGAWETQYF. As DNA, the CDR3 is TGTGCCAGCAGTTTAGCCCGGGGGGCATGGGAGACCCAGTACTTC.

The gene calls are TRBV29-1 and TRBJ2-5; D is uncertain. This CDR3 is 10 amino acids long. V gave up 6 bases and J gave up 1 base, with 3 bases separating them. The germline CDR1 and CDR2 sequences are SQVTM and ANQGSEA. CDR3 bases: TGCAGCGTGGCCCAAGAGACCCAGTACTTC. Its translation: CSVAQETQYF.

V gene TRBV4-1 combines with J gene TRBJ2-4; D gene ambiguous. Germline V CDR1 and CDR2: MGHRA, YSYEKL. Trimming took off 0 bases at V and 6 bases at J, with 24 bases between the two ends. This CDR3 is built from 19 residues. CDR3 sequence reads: CASSQDVTVSGRPLNIQYF. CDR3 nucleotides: TGCGCCAGCAGCCAAGATGTAACGGTCTCGGGTCGGCCACTAAACATTCAGTACTTC.

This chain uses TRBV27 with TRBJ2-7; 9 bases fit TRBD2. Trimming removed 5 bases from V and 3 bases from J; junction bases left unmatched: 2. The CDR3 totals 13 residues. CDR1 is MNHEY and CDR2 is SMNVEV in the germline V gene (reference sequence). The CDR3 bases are TGTGCCAGCAGTCGTAGCGGGAGCTACGAGCAGTACTTC. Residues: CASSRSGSYEQYF.

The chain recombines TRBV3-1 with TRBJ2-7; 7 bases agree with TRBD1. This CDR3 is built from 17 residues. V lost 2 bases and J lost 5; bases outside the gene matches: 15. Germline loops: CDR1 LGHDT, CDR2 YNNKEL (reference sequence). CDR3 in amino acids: CASSQLPQGQLRNEQYF. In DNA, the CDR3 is TGTGCCAGCAGCCAATTGCCGCAGGGACAGCTGCGGAACGAGCAGTACTTC.

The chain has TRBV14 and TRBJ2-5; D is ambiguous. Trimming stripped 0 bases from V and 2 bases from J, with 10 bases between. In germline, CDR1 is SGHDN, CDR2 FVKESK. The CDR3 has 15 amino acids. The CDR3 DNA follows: TGTGCCAGCAGCCAAGATATAACTTCTCAAGAGACCCAGTACTTC. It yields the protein CASSQDITSQETQYF.

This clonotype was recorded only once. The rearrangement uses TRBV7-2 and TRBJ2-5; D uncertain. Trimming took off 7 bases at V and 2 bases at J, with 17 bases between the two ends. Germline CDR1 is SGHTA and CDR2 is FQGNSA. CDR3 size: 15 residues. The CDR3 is CASTPRVVEQETQYF. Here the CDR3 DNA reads TGTGCCAGCACCCCCCGGGTTGTTGAACAAGAGACCCAGTACTTC.

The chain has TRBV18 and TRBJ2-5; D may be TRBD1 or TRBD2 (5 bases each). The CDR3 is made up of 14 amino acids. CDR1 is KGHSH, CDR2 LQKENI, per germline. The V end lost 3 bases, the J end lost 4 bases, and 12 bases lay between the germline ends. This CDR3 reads CASSPGGIGETQYF. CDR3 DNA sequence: TGTGCCAGCTCACCTGGGGGTATCGGAGAGACCCAGTACTTC.

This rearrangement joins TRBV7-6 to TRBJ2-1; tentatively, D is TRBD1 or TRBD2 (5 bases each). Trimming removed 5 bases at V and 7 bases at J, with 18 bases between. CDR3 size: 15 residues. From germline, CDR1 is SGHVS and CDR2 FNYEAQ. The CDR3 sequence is CASSPQRDPRNEQFF. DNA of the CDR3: TGTGCCAGCAGCCCGCAACGGGACCCCCGGAATGAGCAGTTCTTC.

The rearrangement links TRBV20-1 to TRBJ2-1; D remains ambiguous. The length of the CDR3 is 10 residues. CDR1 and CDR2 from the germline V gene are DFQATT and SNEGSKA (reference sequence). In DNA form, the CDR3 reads TGCGTGCCCAGAAACAATGAGCAGTTCTTC. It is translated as CVPRNNEQFF.

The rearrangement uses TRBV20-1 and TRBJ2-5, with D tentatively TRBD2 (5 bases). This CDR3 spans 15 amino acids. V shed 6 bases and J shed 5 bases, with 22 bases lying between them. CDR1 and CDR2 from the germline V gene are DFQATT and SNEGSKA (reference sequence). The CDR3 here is CSASGRLGGFETQYF. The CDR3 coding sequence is TGCAGTGCCTCTGGGCGTCTAGGAGGTTTTGAGACCCAGTACTTC.